This is a list of T cell receptor beta chains from one sample in a study of T-cell memory formation after mild COVID-19. Via MiXCR, TCRdb re-called the 5' RACE reads, giving one row per CDR3 protein. The data hold some 270,000 distinct CDR3 sequences, with 15% to 19% observed a single time. The sequenced sample consisted of PBMCs or a T cell subset sorted from them (not recorded which). The receptor set was obtained from an adult woman who had mild COVID-19 (a few samples of this study predate the infection). Cell type and time point are not known. Both conserved end residues are part of each CDR3. D genes are given only for firm matches. Clone sizes are given selectively: once, few, many, or a class where the clone is expanded.

cdr3_nt: TGTGCCAGCAGTGGGCTAGCGGGAGATGAGAAGTTCTTC; cdr3_aa: CASSGLAGDEKFF; d_call: TRBD2; j_call: TRBJ2-1; clone_size: NA; v_call: TRBV25-1
cdr3_nt: TGTGCCAGCAGCCAAGATGGGAATAGTCGGGGATCGGACGAGCAGTACTTC; cdr3_aa: CASSQDGNSRGSDEQYF; d_call: NA; j_call: TRBJ2-7; clone_size: few; v_call: TRBV4-2
cdr3_nt: TGTGCCAGCAGAACGAGAGGGGTGCAGTACTTC; cdr3_aa: CASRTRGVQYF; d_call: NA; j_call: TRBJ2-7; clone_size: few; v_call: TRBV12-3/TRBV12-4
cdr3_nt: TGTGCCAGCAGCCCGCTAGGACAGTCGATCGGGGGACGCTACGAGCAGTACTTC; cdr3_aa: CASSPLGQSIGGRYEQYF; d_call: NA; j_call: TRBJ2-7; clone_size: NA; v_call: TRBV3-1
cdr3_nt: TGCGCCAGCAGCTTGGTTCAGGGAACTGAAGCTTTCTTT; cdr3_aa: CASSLVQGTEAFF; d_call: NA; j_call: TRBJ1-1; clone_size: many; v_call: TRBV5-1
cdr3_nt: TGTGCCAGCAGTTACTCGTTTCGGGACGCCAATCAGCCCCAGCATTTT; cdr3_aa: CASSYSFRDANQPQHF; d_call: NA; j_call: TRBJ1-5; clone_size: few; v_call: TRBV6-5
cdr3_nt: TGTGCCAGCAGCCCACTGGACCGGCTTGGGGAACTGTTTTTT; cdr3_aa: CASSPLDRLGELFF; d_call: NA; j_call: TRBJ1-4; clone_size: NA; v_call: TRBV9
cdr3_nt: TGTGCCAGTACAAGTCCAAAGGGGATGAACACTGAAGCTTTCTTT; cdr3_aa: CASTSPKGMNTEAFF; d_call: NA; j_call: TRBJ1-1; clone_size: NA; v_call: TRBV19
cdr3_nt: TGTGCCAGCAGCTCCGCTGGGACAGTACTCTACAATGAGCAGTTCTTC; cdr3_aa: CASSSAGTVLYNEQFF; d_call: TRBD1; j_call: TRBJ2-1; clone_size: few; v_call: TRBV11-2
cdr3_nt: TGTGCCAGCAGCTTAGACAGCCGGCGGACCCAGTACTTC; cdr3_aa: CASSLDSRRTQYF; d_call: NA; j_call: TRBJ2-5; clone_size: NA; v_call: TRBV12-3/TRBV12-4
cdr3_nt: TGTGCCAGCAGTTATCGTCAGCCTCCTGGCGAGCAGTACTTC; cdr3_aa: CASSYRQPPGEQYF; d_call: NA; j_call: TRBJ2-7; clone_size: few; v_call: TRBV6-5
cdr3_nt: TGTGCCACCAGTTCTCGGGACAGCCCCTCTGGGGCCAACGTCCTGACTTTC; cdr3_aa: CATSSRDSPSGANVLTF; d_call: TRBD1; j_call: TRBJ2-6; clone_size: few; v_call: TRBV24-1
cdr3_nt: TGTGCCAGCAGCCGGACAGAGGTCAAAAACATTCAGTACTTC; cdr3_aa: CASSRTEVKNIQYF; d_call: NA; j_call: TRBJ2-4; clone_size: few; v_call: TRBV7-9
cdr3_nt: TGTGCCAGCAGTATCGGACAGAGAGTTGGCTACACCTTC; cdr3_aa: CASSIGQRVGYTF; d_call: NA; j_call: TRBJ1-2; clone_size: NA; v_call: TRBV12-3/TRBV12-4
cdr3_nt: TGTGCCAGCAGTTTCCGGGACAGGGCGCGCGAGCAGTACTTC; cdr3_aa: CASSFRDRAREQYF; d_call: TRBD1; j_call: TRBJ2-7; clone_size: NA; v_call: TRBV12-3/TRBV12-4
cdr3_nt: TGCAGCGTTCTGCGGGACACTGGAAACACCATATATTTT; cdr3_aa: CSVLRDTGNTIYF; d_call: NA; j_call: TRBJ1-3; clone_size: few; v_call: TRBV29-1
cdr3_nt: TGTGCCAGTAGTAACGACAGGGCATCCCACGAGCAGTACTTC; cdr3_aa: CASSNDRASHEQYF; d_call: TRBD1; j_call: TRBJ2-7; clone_size: NA; v_call: TRBV19
cdr3_nt: TGTGCCAGCAGTTTGGGGCGATCAGATACGCAGTATTTT; cdr3_aa: CASSLGRSDTQYF; d_call: NA; j_call: TRBJ2-3; clone_size: few; v_call: TRBV12-3/TRBV12-4
cdr3_nt: TGCAGCGTCTCACAGGGGACGGGGGAGCAGTACTTC; cdr3_aa: CSVSQGTGEQYF; d_call: TRBD1; j_call: TRBJ2-7; clone_size: few; v_call: TRBV29-1
cdr3_nt: TGTGCCAGCAGCAGCAGACAGGCAGCCGAGCAGTTCTTC; cdr3_aa: CASSSRQAAEQFF; d_call: NA; j_call: TRBJ2-1; clone_size: few; v_call: TRBV7-2
cdr3_nt: TGCAGCGTTGAAGGCGGTGGAGCGGGGGCCCCCTACGAGCAGTACTTC; cdr3_aa: CSVEGGGAGAPYEQYF; d_call: TRBD2; j_call: TRBJ2-7; clone_size: few; v_call: TRBV29-1
cdr3_nt: TGTGCCATCAGTTCCCAGGCGATAAGCTCCTATAATTCACCCCTCCACTTT; cdr3_aa: CAISSQAISSYNSPLHF; d_call: NA; j_call: TRBJ1-6; clone_size: NA; v_call: TRBV10-3
cdr3_nt: TGTGCCAGCAGTTTTTCCCCCTCCGGGAGAGGAATATCCTCCTACGAGCAGTACTTC; cdr3_aa: CASSFSPSGRGISSYEQYF; d_call: NA; j_call: TRBJ2-7; clone_size: NA; v_call: TRBV6-2/TRBV6-3
cdr3_nt: TGTGCCAGCAGTTGGACTAGCCGCACAGATACGCAGTATTTT; cdr3_aa: CASSWTSRTDTQYF; d_call: TRBD2; j_call: TRBJ2-3; clone_size: many; v_call: TRBV12-3/TRBV12-4
cdr3_nt: TGTGCCAGCAGCTTTGGGGTAGGGAGTCAGACCCAGTACTTC; cdr3_aa: CASSFGVGSQTQYF; d_call: NA; j_call: TRBJ2-5; clone_size: few; v_call: TRBV11-2
cdr3_nt: TGTGCCAGCGCGGCAAACGGGGACACCGGGGAGCTGTTTTTT; cdr3_aa: CASAANGDTGELFF; d_call: NA; j_call: TRBJ2-2; clone_size: NA; v_call: TRBV7-6
cdr3_nt: TGTGCCAGCAGCTGGAACAGGGGTTCCTACGAGCAGTACTTC; cdr3_aa: CASSWNRGSYEQYF; d_call: TRBD1; j_call: TRBJ2-7; clone_size: NA; v_call: TRBV5-5
cdr3_nt: TGCGCCAGCAGCTTAGCGGAATCCTACAATGAGCAGTTCTTC; cdr3_aa: CASSLAESYNEQFF; d_call: NA; j_call: TRBJ2-1; clone_size: NA; v_call: TRBV5-1
cdr3_nt: TGTGCCAGCAGCTTAGCGTTCCAGGACAAGACCTCCTACGAGCAGTACTTC; cdr3_aa: CASSLAFQDKTSYEQYF; d_call: NA; j_call: TRBJ2-7; clone_size: NA; v_call: TRBV7-6
cdr3_nt: TGTGCCAGCAGTGATAAGACAGGGACCTACAATGAGCAGTTCTTC; cdr3_aa: CASSDKTGTYNEQFF; d_call: TRBD1; j_call: TRBJ2-1; clone_size: many; v_call: TRBV12-3/TRBV12-4
cdr3_nt: TGTGCCAGCAGCTCTGTAGACACAGGGGGCAAGAACGAGCAGTACTTC; cdr3_aa: CASSSVDTGGKNEQYF; d_call: TRBD1; j_call: TRBJ2-7; clone_size: NA; v_call: TRBV7-9
cdr3_nt: TGTGCCAGCAGCTTCGGGCGGGGGGACTTCAATGAGCAGTTCTTC; cdr3_aa: CASSFGRGDFNEQFF; d_call: TRBD2; j_call: TRBJ2-1; clone_size: NA; v_call: TRBV7-9